The 12 T cell receptor beta chains reported below all come from one sample, sequenced in a study of OX40 agonist ivuxolimab in advanced cancers. Profiling relied on immunoSEQ multiplex PCR, and the TCRdb table lists in-frame clones only, not all of them. This sample has approximately 90,000 clones, with 91% found just once. The material was CD4+ or CD8+ T cells sorted from blood, obtained in a trial of the OX40 agonist ivuxolimab. The receptors were gathered from an adult with an advanced solid tumor such as melanoma, head and neck, liver or kidney cancer.

This chain links TRBV7-3 with TRBJ2-3; 7 positions match TRBD2. The junction had 4 bases not matched to a gene; V was cut back by 5 bases and J by 2 bases. Germline V gene sequence: CDR1 SGHTA, CDR2 FQGTGA. CDR3 size: 14 residues. CDR3 sequence: CASSRSGFTDTQYF. In nucleotides, the CDR3 is TGTGCCAGCAGCCGTAGCGGGTTCACAGATACGCAGTATTTT.

The rearrangement links TRBV4-1 to TRBJ2-7; TRBD2 aligns across 15 bases. The CDR3 is made up of 15 amino acids. V gave up 3 bases and J gave up 6 bases; unmatched junction bases: 3. The V gene's germline CDR1 is MGHRA and CDR2 YSYEKL. The CDR3 loop is CASSQGLAGGGEQYF. The CDR3 coding sequence is TGCGCCAGCAGCCAGGGACTAGCGGGAGGCGGCGAGCAGTACTTC.

This clone has only a few counts. The chain joins TRBV5-6 to TRBJ1-1; D uncertain. Trimming shortened V by 0 bases and J by 2 bases, and 5 bases separated the two germline ends. CDR1 SGHDT and CDR2 YYEEEE come from the germline V gene. CDR3 length equals 13 residues. The CDR3 coding sequence is TGTGCCAGCAGCTTGGTAAGCAACACTGAAGCTTTCTTT. Protein sequence: CASSLVSNTEAFF.

This clone occurred once. This rearrangement joins TRBV7-2 to TRBJ2-1; TRBD1 aligns across 7 bases. CDR1 is SGHTA, CDR2 FQGNSA, per germline. V lost 1 base to trimming and J lost 1 base; unmatched junction nucleotides: 4. The CDR3 runs 16 residues. The CDR3 region has the DNA TGTGCCAGCAGCTTAGAAGGCAGGGGGTCCTACAATGAGCAGTTCTTC. Translating it yields CASSLEGRGSYNEQFF. Based on the CDR3 plus reference TRBV7-2 and TRBJ2-1, the full variable domain is GAGVSQSPSNKVTEKGKDVELRCDPISGHTALYWYRQSLGQGLEFLIYFQGNSAPDKSGLPSDRFSAERTGGSVSTLTIQRTQQEDSAVYLCASSLEGRGSYNEQFFGPGTRLTVL.

This chain links TRBV5-1 with TRBJ2-7, with no clear D. The germline gives CDR1 SGHRS, CDR2 YFSETQ. CDR3 length: 13 amino acids. V shed 0 bases and J shed 6 bases, with 10 bases lying between them. The CDR3 loop reads CASSLVGLGEQYF. The CDR3 region has the DNA TGCGCCAGCAGCTTGGTAGGGCTGGGCGAGCAGTACTTC. Complete variable domain (other parts from reference TRBV5-1 and TRBJ2-7): KAGVTQTPRYLIKTRGQQVTLSCSPISGHRSVSWYQQTPGQGLQFLFEYFSETQRNKGNFPGRFSGRQFSNSRSEMNVSTLELGDSALYLCASSLVGLGEQYFGPGTRLTVT.

The chain carries TRBV27 and TRBJ2-3; 7 positions match TRBD1. The J segment lost 6 bases and the V segment lost 5 bases, leaving 14 bases of the junction unmatched. The CDR3 is 16 residues long. Germline CDR1 is MNHEY and CDR2 is SMNVEV (reference sequence). The CDR3 DNA reads TGTGCCAGCAGTATGAAACCGGGACAGAGAACGGATACGCAGTATTTT. This translates into CASSMKPGQRTDTQYF.

V gene TRBV18 combines with J gene TRBJ2-5, with unresolved D. Trimming removed 4 bases from V and 2 bases from J, with 8 bases in between. The CDR3 length is 13 residues. CDR1 KGHSH and CDR2 LQKENI come from the germline V gene. CDR3 sequence (DNA): TGTGCCAGCTCACAGCAGAGTCAAGAGACCCAGTACTTC. The encoded protein is CASSQQSQETQYF.

V gene TRBV7-2 combines with J gene TRBJ2-3, with TRBD2 identical over 9 bases. CDR1 is SGHTA and CDR2 is FQGNSA in the germline V gene. The trim removed 7 bases at V and 5 bases at J, leaving 16 bases unmatched. The CDR3 length is 17 residues. The CDR3 nucleotides read TGTGCCAGCATCCAGAGGGTGGCTAGCGGGGCCGGAGATACGCAGTATTTT. Translated: CASIQRVASGAGDTQYF.

This chain joins TRBV6-5 and TRBJ1-1, with unresolved D. V was cut by 9 bases and J by 6 bases, with 11 bases left in between. Germline CDR1 reads MNHEY; CDR2 reads SVGAGI. The CDR3 runs 11 residues. The CDR3 DNA is TGTGCCAGTCAGGAAGACCCTGAAGCTTTCTTT. Its translation is CASQEDPEAFF.

This clone has just one count. This rearrangement joins TRBV28 to TRBJ1-5; the D gene is possibly TRBD1 (6 bases). This CDR3 contains 15 residues. Between the trimmed V and J ends, which lost 7 bases and 2 bases, there was a span of 15 bases. Germline assignment: CDR1 MDHEN and CDR2 SYDVKM. The CDR3 region is CASKEPGAGNQPQHF. As DNA, the CDR3 is TGTGCCAGCAAGGAACCAGGGGCGGGCAATCAGCCCCAGCATTTT.

The chain uses TRBV28 and TRBJ2-7, with D perhaps TRBD1 (7 bases). The CDR3 totals 14 residues. Per the germline V gene, CDR1 is MDHEN and CDR2 is SYDVKM. V shed 7 bases and J shed 2 bases, with 15 bases lying between them. In nucleotides, the CDR3 is TGTGCCAGCACCCCTCAGGGGGGTCCCTACGAGCAGTACTTC. Residues: CASTPQGGPYEQYF.

This rearrangement joins TRBV5-1 to TRBJ2-5; possible D gene TRBD1, 8 bases. CDR1 and CDR2 (germline): SGHRS, YFSETQ. V lost 4 bases to trimming and J lost 4 bases, with 17 bases between them. This CDR3 has 15 amino acids. This CDR3 is CASSILTGGGETQYF. As DNA, the CDR3 is TGCGCCAGCAGCATCCTTACAGGGGGGGGAGAGACCCAGTACTTC.